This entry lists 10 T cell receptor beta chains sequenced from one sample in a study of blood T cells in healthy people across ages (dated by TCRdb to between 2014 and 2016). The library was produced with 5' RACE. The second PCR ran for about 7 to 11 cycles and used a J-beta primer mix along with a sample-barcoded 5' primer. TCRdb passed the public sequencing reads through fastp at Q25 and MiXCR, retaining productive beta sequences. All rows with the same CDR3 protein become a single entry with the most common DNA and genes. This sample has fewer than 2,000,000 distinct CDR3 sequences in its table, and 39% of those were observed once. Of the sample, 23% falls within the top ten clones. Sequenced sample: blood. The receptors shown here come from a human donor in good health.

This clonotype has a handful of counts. The CDR3 loop reads CASARTGDRDYEQYF. The CDR3 DNA is TGTGCCAGCGCCCGGACCGGGGACAGGGACTACGAGCAGTACTTC. The V gene is TRBV6-2 or TRBV6-3, the J gene TRBJ2-7; 9 nucleotides line up with TRBD1. V shed 8 bases and J 3 bases; nucleotides not matched to a gene: 11. CDR1 is MNHEY, CDR2 SVGEGT, per germline. The CDR3 spans 15 residues.

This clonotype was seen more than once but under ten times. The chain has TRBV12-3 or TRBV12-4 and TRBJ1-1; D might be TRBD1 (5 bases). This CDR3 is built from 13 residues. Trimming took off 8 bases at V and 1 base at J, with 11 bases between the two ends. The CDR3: CASCLTENTEAFF. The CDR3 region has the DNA TGTGCCAGCTGCCTGACAGAGAACACTGAAGCTTTCTTT.

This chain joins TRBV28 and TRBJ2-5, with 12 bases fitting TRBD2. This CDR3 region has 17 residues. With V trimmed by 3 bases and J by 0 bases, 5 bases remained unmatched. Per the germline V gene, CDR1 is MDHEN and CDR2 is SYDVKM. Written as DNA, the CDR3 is TGTGCCAGCAGTTTCCATGGACTAGCGGGGTACCAAGAGACCCAGTACTTC. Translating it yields CASSFHGLAGYQETQYF. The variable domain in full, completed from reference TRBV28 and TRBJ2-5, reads DVKVTQSSRYLVKRTGEKVFLECVQDMDHENMFWYRQDPGLGLRLIYFSYDVKMKEKGDIPEGYSVSREKKERFSLILESASTNQTSMYLCASSFHGLAGYQETQYFGPGTRLLVL.

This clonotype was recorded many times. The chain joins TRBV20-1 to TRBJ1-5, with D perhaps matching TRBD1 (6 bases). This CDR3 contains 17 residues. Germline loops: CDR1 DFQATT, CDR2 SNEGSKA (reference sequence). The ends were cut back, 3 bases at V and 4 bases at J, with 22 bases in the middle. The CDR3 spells CSASYPETRGGNQPQHF. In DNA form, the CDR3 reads TGCAGTGCTAGTTACCCTGAGACCAGGGGCGGAAATCAGCCCCAGCATTTT.

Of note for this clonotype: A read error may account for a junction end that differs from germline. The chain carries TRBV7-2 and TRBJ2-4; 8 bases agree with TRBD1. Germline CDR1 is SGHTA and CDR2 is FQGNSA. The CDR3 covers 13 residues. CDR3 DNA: TGTGCCAGCAGCTCCAACAGGGGGGACATTCGGTACTTC. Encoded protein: CASSSNRGDIRYF.

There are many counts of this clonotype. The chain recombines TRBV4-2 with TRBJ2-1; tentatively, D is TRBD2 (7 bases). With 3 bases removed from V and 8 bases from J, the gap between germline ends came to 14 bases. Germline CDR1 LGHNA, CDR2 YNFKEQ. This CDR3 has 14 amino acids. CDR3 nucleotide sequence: TGTGCCAGCAGCCAGGGGGGGCTCATCGATGAGCAGTTCTTC. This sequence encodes CASSQGGLIDEQFF.

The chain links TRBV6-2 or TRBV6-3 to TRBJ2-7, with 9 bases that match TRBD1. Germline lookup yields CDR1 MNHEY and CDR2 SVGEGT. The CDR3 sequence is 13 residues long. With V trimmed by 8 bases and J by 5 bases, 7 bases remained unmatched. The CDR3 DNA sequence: TGTGCCAGCGGAGAGGGGGACAGGGACGAGCAGTACTTC. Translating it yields CASGEGDRDEQYF.

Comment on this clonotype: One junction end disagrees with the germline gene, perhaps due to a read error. In DNA form, the CDR3 reads TGTGCTAGCAGCTTAGCGCCTGAAACCTCTGTGCAGTATTTT. Residues: CASSLAPETSVQYF. This chain joins TRBV7-7 and TRBJ2-3, with a possible D match to TRBD2 (5 bases). The CDR3 loop spans 14 amino acids. The germline V gene encodes CDR1 SSHAT and CDR2 FNYEAQ (reference sequence).

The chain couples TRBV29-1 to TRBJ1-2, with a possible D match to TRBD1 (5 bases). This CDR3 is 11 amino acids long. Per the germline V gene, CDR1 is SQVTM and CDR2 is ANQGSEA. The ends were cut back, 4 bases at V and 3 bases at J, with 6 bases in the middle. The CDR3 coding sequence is TGCAGCGTTGGGGACCACTATGGCTACACCTTC. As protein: CSVGDHYGYTF.

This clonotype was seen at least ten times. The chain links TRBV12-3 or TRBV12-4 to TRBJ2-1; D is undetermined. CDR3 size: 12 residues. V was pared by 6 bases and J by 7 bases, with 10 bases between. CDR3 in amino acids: CASSFVGNEQFF. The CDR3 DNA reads TGTGCCAGCAGCTTCGTAGGGAATGAGCAGTTCTTC.